This T cell receptor (beta chain) was found in a study of T cell responses to AZD1222 COVID-19 vaccine. Findings and caveats of the study: CD4 TCRs covered the whole spike, strongest at regions 160-218 and 743-854. Samples come after the peak T cell response, not at day 14. Possibly, clonal diversity was underestimated; donors were largely white British and included more females.

A word on this clone: Its antigen is unknown.

The table came from immunoSEQ multiplex PCR; TCRdb's copy has only in-frame clones and leaves some out. Counted here are about 73,000 clones, about three quarters occurring once; the ten biggest clones make up about 46%. Germline V gene sequence: CDR1 SGHRS, CDR2 YFSETQ. The V gene end was trimmed by 5 bases and the J gene end by 2 bases; junction bases not matched to a gene: 9. This CDR3 is built from 15 residues. The sample here was peripheral blood, taken 28 days after the second AZD1222 dose. The genes are TRBV5-1 and TRBJ1-1; 7 nucleotides align to TRBD1. The source is an adult who received the AZD1222 COVID-19 vaccine. The CDR3 DNA sequence: TGCGCCAGCAGGAAAAAACAGGGGACCAACACTGAAGCTTTCTTT. It encodes CASRKKQGTNTEAFF.